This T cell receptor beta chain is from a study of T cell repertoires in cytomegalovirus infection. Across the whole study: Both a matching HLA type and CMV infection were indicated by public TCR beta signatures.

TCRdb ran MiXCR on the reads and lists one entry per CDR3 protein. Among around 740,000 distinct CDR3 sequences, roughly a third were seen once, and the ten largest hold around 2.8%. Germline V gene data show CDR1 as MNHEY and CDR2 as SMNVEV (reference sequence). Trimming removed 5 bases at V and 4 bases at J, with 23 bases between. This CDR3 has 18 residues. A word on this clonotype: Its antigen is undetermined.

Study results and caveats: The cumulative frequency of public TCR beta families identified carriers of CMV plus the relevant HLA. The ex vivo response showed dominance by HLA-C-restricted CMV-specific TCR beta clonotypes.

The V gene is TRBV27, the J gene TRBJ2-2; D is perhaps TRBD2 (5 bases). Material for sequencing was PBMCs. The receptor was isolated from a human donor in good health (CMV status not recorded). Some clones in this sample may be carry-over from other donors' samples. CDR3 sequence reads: CASSPLTVIGVGTGELFF. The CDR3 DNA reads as TGTGCCAGCAGTCCTCTCACCGTAATCGGGGTTGGCACCGGGGAGCTGTTTTTT.